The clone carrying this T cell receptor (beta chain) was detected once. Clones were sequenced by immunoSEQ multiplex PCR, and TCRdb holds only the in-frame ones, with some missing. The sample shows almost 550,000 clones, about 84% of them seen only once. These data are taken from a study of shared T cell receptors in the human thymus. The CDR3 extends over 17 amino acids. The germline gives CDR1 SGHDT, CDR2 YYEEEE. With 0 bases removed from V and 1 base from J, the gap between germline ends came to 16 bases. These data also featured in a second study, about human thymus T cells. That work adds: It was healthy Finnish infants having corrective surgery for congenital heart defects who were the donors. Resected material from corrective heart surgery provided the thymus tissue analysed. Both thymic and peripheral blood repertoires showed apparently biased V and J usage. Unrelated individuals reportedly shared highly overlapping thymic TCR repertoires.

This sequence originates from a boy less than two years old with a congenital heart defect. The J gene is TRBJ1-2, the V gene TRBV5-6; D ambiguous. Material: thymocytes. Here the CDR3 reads CASSLEIATQINYGYTF. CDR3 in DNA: TGTGCCAGCAGCTTGGAGATCGCAACCCAGATTAACTATGGCTACACCTTC. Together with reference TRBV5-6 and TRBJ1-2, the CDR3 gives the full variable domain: DAGVTQSPTHLIKTRGQQVTLRCSPKSGHDTVSWYQQALGQGPQFIFQYYEEEERQRGNFPDRFSGHQFPNYSSELNVNALLLGDSALYLCASSLEIATQINYGYTFGSGTRLTVV.